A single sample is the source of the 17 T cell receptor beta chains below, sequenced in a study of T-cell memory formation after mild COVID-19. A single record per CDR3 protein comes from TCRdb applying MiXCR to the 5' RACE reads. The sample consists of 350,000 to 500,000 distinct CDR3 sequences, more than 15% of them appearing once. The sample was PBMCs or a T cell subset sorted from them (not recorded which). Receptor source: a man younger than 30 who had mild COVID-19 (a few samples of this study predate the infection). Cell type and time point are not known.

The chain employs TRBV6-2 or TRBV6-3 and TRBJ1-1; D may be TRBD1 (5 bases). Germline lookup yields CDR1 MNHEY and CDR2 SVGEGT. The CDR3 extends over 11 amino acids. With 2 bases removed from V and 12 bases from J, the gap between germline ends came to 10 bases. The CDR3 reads CASSYPGGTFF. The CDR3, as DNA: TGTGCCAGCAGTTACCCCGGGGGAACTTTCTTT.

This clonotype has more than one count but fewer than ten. Here the CDR3 reads CASSLDPAVVVQYF. The DNA of the CDR3 is TGCGCCAGCAGCTTGGACCCAGCCGTTGTAGTTCAGTACTTC. This rearrangement joins TRBV5-1 to TRBJ2-4, with unresolved D. V gave up 0 bases and J gave up 11 bases, with 15 bases separating them. This CDR3 comprises 14 residues. The V gene's germline CDR1 is SGHRS and CDR2 YFSETQ.

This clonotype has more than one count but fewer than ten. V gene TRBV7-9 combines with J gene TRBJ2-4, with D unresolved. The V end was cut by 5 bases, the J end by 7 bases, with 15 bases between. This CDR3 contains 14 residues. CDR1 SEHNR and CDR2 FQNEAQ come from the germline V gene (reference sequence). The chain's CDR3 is CASSAPLAPNIQYF. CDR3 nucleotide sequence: TGTGCCAGCAGCGCCCCATTGGCCCCGAACATTCAGTACTTC.

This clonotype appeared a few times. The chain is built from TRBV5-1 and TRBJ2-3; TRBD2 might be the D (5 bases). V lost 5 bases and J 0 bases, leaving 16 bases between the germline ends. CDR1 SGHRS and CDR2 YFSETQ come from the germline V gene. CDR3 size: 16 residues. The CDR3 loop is CASREIRGLSTDTQYF. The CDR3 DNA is TGCGCCAGCAGGGAAATCCGAGGACTTAGCACAGATACGCAGTATTTT.

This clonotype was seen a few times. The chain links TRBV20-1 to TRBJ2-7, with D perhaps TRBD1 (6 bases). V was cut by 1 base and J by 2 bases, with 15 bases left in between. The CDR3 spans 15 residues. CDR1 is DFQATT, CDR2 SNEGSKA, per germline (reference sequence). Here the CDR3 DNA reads TGCAGTGCTAGAGCCTCGACAGGAATCCCCTACGAGCAGTACTTC. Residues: CSARASTGIPYEQYF.

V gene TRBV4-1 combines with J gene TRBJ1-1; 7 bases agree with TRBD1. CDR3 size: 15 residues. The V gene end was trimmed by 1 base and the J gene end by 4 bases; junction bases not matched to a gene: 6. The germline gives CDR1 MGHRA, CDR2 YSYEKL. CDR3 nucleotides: TGCGCCAGCAGCCAAGGAAAGGGGGCGGGCACTGAAGCTTTCTTT. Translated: CASSQGKGAGTEAFF.

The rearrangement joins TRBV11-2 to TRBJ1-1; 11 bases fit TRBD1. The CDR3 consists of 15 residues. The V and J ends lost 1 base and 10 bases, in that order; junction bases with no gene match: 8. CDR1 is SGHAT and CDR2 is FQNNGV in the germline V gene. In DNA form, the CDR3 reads TGTGCCAGCAGCTTAGGGTGGACAGGGGGCGACGGAGCTTTCTTT. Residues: CASSLGWTGGDGAFF.

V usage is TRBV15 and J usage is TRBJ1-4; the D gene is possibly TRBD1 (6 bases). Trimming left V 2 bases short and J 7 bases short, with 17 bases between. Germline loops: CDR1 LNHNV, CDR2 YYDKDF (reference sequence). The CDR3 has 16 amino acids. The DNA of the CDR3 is TGTGCCACCAGCAGACCAAGGGACACGTCGGTTGAAAAACTGTTTTTT. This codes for CATSRPRDTSVEKLFF.

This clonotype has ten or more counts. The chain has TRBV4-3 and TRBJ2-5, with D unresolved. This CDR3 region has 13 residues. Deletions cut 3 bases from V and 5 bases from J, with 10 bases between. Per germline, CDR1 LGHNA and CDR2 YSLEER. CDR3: CASSQGREETQYF. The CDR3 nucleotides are TGCGCCAGCAGCCAGGGTAGAGAGGAGACCCAGTACTTC.

CDR3 in amino acids: CASRIGGLGVLYEQYF. The CDR3 bases are TGTGCCAGCAGAATAGGGGGCCTCGGGGTGTTGTACGAGCAGTACTTC. The chain recombines TRBV6-5 with TRBJ2-7, with 7 bases fitting TRBD1. The CDR3 has 16 amino acids. Germline V gene data show CDR1 as MNHEY and CDR2 as SVGAGI. The trim removed 6 bases at V and 4 bases at J, leaving 15 bases unmatched.

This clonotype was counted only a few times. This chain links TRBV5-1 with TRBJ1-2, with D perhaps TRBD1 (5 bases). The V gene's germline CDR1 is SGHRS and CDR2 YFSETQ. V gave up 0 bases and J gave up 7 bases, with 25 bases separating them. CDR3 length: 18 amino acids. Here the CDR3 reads CASSLDIGGSGDFGGYTF. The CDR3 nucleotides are TGCGCCAGCAGCTTGGATATTGGGGGATCAGGTGATTTCGGTGGCTACACCTTC.

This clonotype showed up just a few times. CDR3 bases: TGTGCCAGCAGCGTGGGAGGGAGTCCCTACGAGCAGTACGTC. Translation gives CASSVGGSPYEQYV. The chain links TRBV9 to TRBJ2-7, with 7 nucleotides matching TRBD2. The CDR3 is 14 amino acids. V trimming: 2 bases; J trimming: 2 bases; junction bases outside the gene matches: 4. Germline loops: CDR1 SGDLS, CDR2 YYNGEE.

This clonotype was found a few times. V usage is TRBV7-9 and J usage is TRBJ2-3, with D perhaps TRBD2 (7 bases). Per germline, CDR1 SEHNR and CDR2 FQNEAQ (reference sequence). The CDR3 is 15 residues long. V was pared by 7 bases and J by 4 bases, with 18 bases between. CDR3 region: CASNGRGGGPDTQYF. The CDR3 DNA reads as TGTGCCAGCAACGGCCGGGGCGGGGGCCCAGATACGCAGTATTTT.

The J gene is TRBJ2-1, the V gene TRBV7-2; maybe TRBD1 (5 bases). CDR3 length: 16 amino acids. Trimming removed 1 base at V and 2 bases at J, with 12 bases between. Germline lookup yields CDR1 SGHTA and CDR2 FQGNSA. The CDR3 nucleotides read TGTGCCAGCAGCTTAGACGGCCAGGGAACCTACAATGAGCAGTTCTTC. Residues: CASSLDGQGTYNEQFF.

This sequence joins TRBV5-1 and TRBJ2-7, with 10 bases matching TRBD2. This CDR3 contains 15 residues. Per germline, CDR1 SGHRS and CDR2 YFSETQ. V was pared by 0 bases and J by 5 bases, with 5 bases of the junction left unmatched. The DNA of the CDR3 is TGCGCCAGCAGCTTGGGTCTAGCGGGGGTGGACGAGCAGTACTTC. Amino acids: CASSLGLAGVDEQYF.

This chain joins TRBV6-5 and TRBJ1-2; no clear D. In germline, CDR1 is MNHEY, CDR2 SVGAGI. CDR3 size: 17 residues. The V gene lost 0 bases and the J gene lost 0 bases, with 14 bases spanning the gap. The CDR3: CASSYSRAARANYGYTF. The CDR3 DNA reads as TGTGCCAGCAGTTACTCGAGGGCGGCTAGGGCTAACTATGGCTACACCTTC.

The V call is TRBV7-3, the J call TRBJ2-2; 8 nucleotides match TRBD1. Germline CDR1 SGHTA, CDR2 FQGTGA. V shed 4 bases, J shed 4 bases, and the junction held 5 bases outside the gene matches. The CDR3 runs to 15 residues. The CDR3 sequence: CASSWGQASTGELFF. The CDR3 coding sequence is TGTGCCAGCAGCTGGGGACAGGCGAGCACCGGGGAGCTGTTTTTT.